This is a list of T cell receptor beta chains from one sample in a study of shared clonotypes between healthy human individuals. The repertoire was sequenced with immunoSEQ multiplex PCR; TCRdb's copy has only in-frame clones and lacks some. The repertoire holds about a million clones, with around 76% as singletons. Sequenced input: memory CD4+ T cells sorted from blood. The receptor source for this set is a man younger than 35 in good health. Each CDR3 is given with its conserved first and last residue. The D gene is left open where the match is weak. Some rows have no size entry. The others give once, few or many, or a class for an expanded clone.

CDR3aa,CDR3nt,v_gene,abundance,j_gene,d_gene
CASSSSQGGRTDTQYF,TGCGCCAGCAGCTCCAGCCAAGGGGGGCGCACAGATACGCAGTATTTT,TRBV4-1,.,TRBJ2-3,.
CAWRDRVDTQYF,TGTGCCTGGCGGGACAGGGTAGATACGCAGTATTTT,TRBV30,.,TRBJ2-3,TRBD1
CASSRYPGQDQRSYGYTF,TGTGCCAGTAGTCGTTACCCGGGACAGGACCAGCGGTCCTATGGCTACACCTTC,TRBV19,.,TRBJ1-2,TRBD1
CASRPPNRDVKAFF,TGTGCCAGCAGGCCCCCGAACAGGGATGTGAAAGCTTTCTTT,TRBV6-5,.,TRBJ1-1,.
CASSPPGRDNEQFF,TGTGCCAGCAGCCCCCCAGGCAGGGACAATGAGCAGTTCTTC,TRBV11-1,once,TRBJ2-1,.
CASSQTYKREGRETQYF,TGCGCCAGCAGCCAAACGTATAAACGGGAAGGGAGGGAGACCCAGTACTTC,TRBV4-1,.,TRBJ2-5,.
CASSLAGGSQETQYF,TGCGCCAGCAGCTTGGCCGGCGGGTCACAAGAGACCCAGTACTTC,TRBV5-1,.,TRBJ2-5,.
CASNPGSGNTIYF,TGTGCCAGCAACCCTGGCTCTGGAAACACCATATATTTT,TRBV9,.,TRBJ1-3,.
CASSLFREAFF,TGTGCCAGCAGTTTATTCCGTGAAGCTTTCTTT,TRBV28,.,TRBJ1-1,.
CAWNGQGRNGYTF,TGTGCCTGGAACGGCCAGGGACGCAATGGCTACACCTTC,TRBV30,.,TRBJ1-2,.
CASSLRDEQYF,TGTGCCAGCAGCTTAAGGGACGAGCAGTACTTC,TRBV7-8,once,TRBJ2-7,.
CASSPVGGDTEAFF,TGTGCCAGCAGCCCAGTAGGGGGTGACACTGAAGCTTTCTTT,TRBV7-9,few,TRBJ1-1,.
CASSRARDRNQPQHF,TGTGCCAGCAGCCGAGCGAGGGATAGAAATCAGCCCCAGCATTTT,TRBV7-2,.,TRBJ1-5,.
CASSGRARDTQYF,TGTGCCTCTAGCGGGAGGGCGAGAGATACGCAGTATTTT,TRBV30,.,TRBJ2-3,TRBD2
CASGDGVTSGANVLTF,TGCGCCAGCGGGGATGGGGTCACCTCTGGGGCCAACGTCCTGACTTTC,TRBV5-1,.,TRBJ2-6,.
CASSLVRLESNEQFF,TGTGCCAGCAGCTTAGTCAGGCTAGAGTCCAATGAGCAGTTCTTC,TRBV7-2,many,TRBJ2-1,.
CASSKARGTGELFF,TGTGCCAGTAGTAAAGCCCGGGGCACCGGGGAGCTGTTTTTT,TRBV19,few,TRBJ2-2,.
CASSFLRAGIIYNEQFF,TGTGCCAGCAGCTTCCTACGAGCGGGGATTATCTACAATGAGCAGTTCTTC,TRBV7-8,.,TRBJ2-1,TRBD2
CASTPEGNTGELFF,TGCGCCAGCACCCCGGAAGGTAACACCGGGGAGCTGTTTTTT,TRBV5-1,.,TRBJ2-2,.
CASSLDSFYEQYF,TGTGCCAGCAGCTTGGACAGTTTCTACGAGCAGTACTTC,TRBV7-9,few,TRBJ2-7,.
CASLVAGSSYEQYF,TGTGCCAGCCTGGTCGCGGGATCCTCCTACGAGCAGTACTTC,TRBV2,.,TRBJ2-7,.
CASSASPYEQYF,TGTGCCAGCAGCGCCAGTCCTTACGAGCAGTACTTC,TRBV11-2,.,TRBJ2-7,.
CASSLRGDTDTQYF,TGTGCCAGCAGCCTTCGCGGGGACACAGATACGCAGTATTTT,TRBV6-5,.,TRBJ2-3,.
CASSAPPDRQYF,TGTGCCAGCAGTGCCCCCCCCGACAGGCAGTACTTC,TRBV28,.,TRBJ2-7,.
CASSSRSPSYEQYF,TGTGCCAGCAGCTCCCGGTCGCCCTCCTACGAGCAGTACTTC,TRBV11-2,.,TRBJ2-7,.
CASARGQPYEQYF,TGTGCCAGCGCGAGGGGGCAGCCCTACGAGCAGTACTTC,TRBV6-5,.,TRBJ2-7,TRBD1
CASSLENRQGHEQYF,TGTGCCAGCAGCTTAGAGAACAGACAGGGCCACGAGCAGTACTTC,TRBV13,once,TRBJ2-7,TRBD1
CTSSLLPTLTSGRDIQYF,TGCACCAGCAGCCTGCTGCCAACCCTAACTAGCGGGAGAGACATTCAGTACTTC,TRBV1,.,TRBJ2-4,.
CASSTTSLGLAEKLFF,TGTGCCAGTAGTACCACCTCCCTAGGGCTGGCTGAAAAACTGTTTTTT,TRBV19,.,TRBJ1-4,.
CASSFPGPLSTLHF,TGTGCCAGCAGTTTCCCGGGCCCCTTAAGTACCCTCCACTTT,TRBV27,.,TRBJ1-6,.
CASSLRDRRVYEQYF,TGTGCCAGCAGTTTAAGGGACAGGCGAGTCTACGAGCAGTACTTC,TRBV28,.,TRBJ2-7,TRBD1
CASSLGQGYSNQPQHF,TGTGCCAGCAGTTTGGGCCAGGGGTATAGCAATCAGCCCCAGCATTTT,TRBV28,.,TRBJ1-5,.
CAWSVLGGYEQYF,TGTGCCTGGAGTGTACTTGGGGGCTACGAGCAGTACTTC,TRBV30,.,TRBJ2-7,.
CASSLQGFNGYTF,TGCGCCAGCAGCCTGCAGGGGTTTAATGGCTACACCTTC,TRBV5-1,.,TRBJ1-2,.
CASSLVEELFF,TGTGCCAGCAGCTTAGTCGAGGAGCTGTTTTTT,TRBV7-9,many,TRBJ2-2,.
CASRPPVFF,TGTGCCAGCAGACCCCCGGTGTTTTTT,TRBV3-2,few,TRBJ2-2,.
CASSGVLGLTAFREKLFF,TGTGCCAGCAGTGGGGTTCTCGGGTTAACGGCGTTTAGGGAAAAACTGTTTTTT,TRBV6-1,.,TRBJ1-4,.
CASSQDPTPWLGEQYF,TGCGCCAGCAGCCAAGATCCCACCCCCTGGTTGGGCGAGCAGTACTTC,TRBV4-1,.,TRBJ2-7,.
CASSERDRGGYEQYF,TGTGCCAGCAGTGAACGGGACAGGGGTGGCTACGAGCAGTACTTC,TRBV2,.,TRBJ2-7,TRBD1
CASRNDRTDTQYF,TGTGCCAGTAGAAATGACAGGACAGATACGCAGTATTTT,TRBV19,.,TRBJ2-3,.
CASSLGRGSYEQYF,TGTGCCAGCAGCTTAGGGAGGGGCTCCTACGAGCAGTACTTC,TRBV7-9,.,TRBJ2-7,.
CASSYADRAYGYTF,TGTGCCAGCAGTTACGCAGACAGGGCCTATGGCTACACCTTC,TRBV6-7,.,TRBJ1-2,TRBD1
CASSSIGNTEAFF,TGTGCCAGCAGCTCCATCGGGAACACTGAAGCTTTCTTT,TRBV7-2,.,TRBJ1-1,.
CASSGGSPPKNIQYF,TGCGCCAGCAGCGGCGGCAGCCCCCCCAAAAACATTCAGTACTTC,TRBV5-1,once,TRBJ2-4,.
CASSELGGRGSSPLHF,TGTGCCAGCAGTGAACTCGGGGGGCGCGGGTCTTCACCCCTCCACTTT,TRBV2,.,TRBJ1-6,.
CSVSLSDYGYTF,TGCAGCGTTTCGTTATCTGACTATGGCTACACCTTC,TRBV29-1,.,TRBJ1-2,.
CASSLFVDREGDTQYF,TGTGCCAGCAGCTTATTCGTCGACAGGGAGGGAGATACGCAGTATTTT,TRBV7-3,few,TRBJ2-3,.
CASSLDPSAGKQYF,TGTGCCAGCAGCTTAGATCCTAGCGCGGGAAAGCAGTACTTC,TRBV7-6,.,TRBJ2-7,.
CASSLDGDRGSQPQHF,TGCGCCAGCAGCTTGGATGGGGACAGGGGAAGTCAGCCCCAGCATTTT,TRBV5-1,once,TRBJ1-5,TRBD1
CASSTDSPYGYTF,TGTGCCAGCAGTACGGACAGTCCCTATGGCTACACCTTC,TRBV6-1,.,TRBJ1-2,.
CASSGLGNQPQHF,TGTGCCAGCAGCGGCCTCGGAAATCAGCCCCAGCATTTT,TRBV7-8,.,TRBJ1-5,.
CASSPRDTLGGDTQYF,TGTGCCAGCAGCCCTAGGGACACCCTGGGAGGGGATACGCAGTATTTT,TRBV5-8,.,TRBJ2-3,.
CASSYRDETQYF,TGCGCCAGCAGTTACAGGGACGAGACCCAGTACTTC,TRBV5-1,.,TRBJ2-5,.